This T cell receptor beta chain emerged from a study of blood T cell repertoires in COVID-19. In this sample, this clone turned up once. The protocol was immunoSEQ multiplex PCR, while the TCRdb copy is restricted to in-frame clones and leaves out a portion. The sample shows approximately 270,000 clones, around nine tenths of them seen only once. The clonotype was recovered from a man aged 18 to 29 with active or convalescent COVID-19. The sample taken for sequencing was peripheral blood.

The CDR3 DNA sequence: TGTGCCAGCAGCGTAGATGTTTTAGCGGGGAGCCGGAATGAGCAGTTCTTC. This translates into CASSVDVLAGSRNEQFF. The chain couples TRBV9 to TRBJ2-1, with 8 bases aligning to TRBD2. The V gene's germline CDR1 is SGDLS and CDR2 YYNGEE. CDR3 length: 17 residues. V was clipped by 0 bases and J by 7 bases; unmatched bases: 12.